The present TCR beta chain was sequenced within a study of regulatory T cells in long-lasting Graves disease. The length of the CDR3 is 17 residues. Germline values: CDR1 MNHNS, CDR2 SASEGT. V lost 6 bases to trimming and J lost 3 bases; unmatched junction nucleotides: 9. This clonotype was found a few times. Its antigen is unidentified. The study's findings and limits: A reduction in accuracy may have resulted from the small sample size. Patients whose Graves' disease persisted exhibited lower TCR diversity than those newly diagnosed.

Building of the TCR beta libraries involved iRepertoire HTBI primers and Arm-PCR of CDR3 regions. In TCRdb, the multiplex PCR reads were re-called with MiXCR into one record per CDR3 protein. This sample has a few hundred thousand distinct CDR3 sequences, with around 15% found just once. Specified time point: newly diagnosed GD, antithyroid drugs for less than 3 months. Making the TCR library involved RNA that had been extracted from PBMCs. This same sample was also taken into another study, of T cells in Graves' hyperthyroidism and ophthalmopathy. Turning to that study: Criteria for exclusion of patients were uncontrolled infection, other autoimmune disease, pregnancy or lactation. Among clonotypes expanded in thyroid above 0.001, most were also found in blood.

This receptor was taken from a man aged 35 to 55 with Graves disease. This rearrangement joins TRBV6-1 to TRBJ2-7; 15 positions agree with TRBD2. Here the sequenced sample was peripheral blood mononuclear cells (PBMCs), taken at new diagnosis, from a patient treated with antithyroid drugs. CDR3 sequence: CASSGLAGGTKDYEQYF. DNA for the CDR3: TGTGCCAGCAGCGGACTAGCGGGGGGGACGAAAGACTACGAGCAGTACTTC.